This T cell receptor beta chain emerged from a study of identical twins. The CDR3 runs to 13 residues. The V end lost 8 bases, the J end lost 4 bases, and 11 bases lay between the germline ends. Looked up from germline, CDR1 is MNHNS and CDR2 is SASEGT. TCRdb recomputed calls from the 5' RACE reads with MiXCR, one row per CDR3 protein. The sample lists 690,000 or so distinct CDR3 sequences, 8.5% to 9.5% occurring once. These data are also associated with another study on yellow fever vaccine responses in identical twins.

The sequenced sample consisted of PBMCs. The clonotype comes from a woman aged 18-29 years in good health. This chain connects TRBV6-1 to TRBJ1-4, with a tentative D call TRBD1 (6 bases). CDR3 residues: CASFGQYNEKLFF. The CDR3 DNA reads TGTGCCAGCTTCGGACAGTATAATGAAAAACTGTTTTTT.